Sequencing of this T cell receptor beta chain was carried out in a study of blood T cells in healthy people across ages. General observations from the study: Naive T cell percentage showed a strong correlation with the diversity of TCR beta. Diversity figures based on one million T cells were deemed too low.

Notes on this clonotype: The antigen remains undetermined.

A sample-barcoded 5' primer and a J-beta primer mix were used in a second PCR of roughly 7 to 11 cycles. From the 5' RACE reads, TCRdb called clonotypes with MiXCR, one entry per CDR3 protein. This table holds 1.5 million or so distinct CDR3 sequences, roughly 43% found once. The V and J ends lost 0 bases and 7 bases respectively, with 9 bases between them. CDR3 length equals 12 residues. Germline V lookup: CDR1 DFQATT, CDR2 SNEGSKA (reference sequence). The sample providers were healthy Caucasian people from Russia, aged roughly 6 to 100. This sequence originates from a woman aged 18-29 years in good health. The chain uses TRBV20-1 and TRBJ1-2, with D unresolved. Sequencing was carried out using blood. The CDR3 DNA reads TGCAGTGCTAGAGAGACCGAAACTGGCTACACCTTC. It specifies CSARETETGYTF.